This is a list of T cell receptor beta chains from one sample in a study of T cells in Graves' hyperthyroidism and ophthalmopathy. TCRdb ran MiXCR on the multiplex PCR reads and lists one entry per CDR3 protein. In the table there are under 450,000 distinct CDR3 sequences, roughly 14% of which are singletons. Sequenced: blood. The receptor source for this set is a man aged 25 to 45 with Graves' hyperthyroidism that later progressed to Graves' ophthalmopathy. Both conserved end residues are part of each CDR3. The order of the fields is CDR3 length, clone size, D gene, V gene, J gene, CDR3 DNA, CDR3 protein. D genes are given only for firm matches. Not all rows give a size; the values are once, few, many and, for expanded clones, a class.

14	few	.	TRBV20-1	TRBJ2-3	TGCAGTGCTAGAGATCGGCTAGCGCAGGTTACGCAGTATTTT	CSARDRLAQVTQYF
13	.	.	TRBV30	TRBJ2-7	TGTGCCTGGAAGGCGGGGAGCTCCTACGAGCAGTACTTC	CAWKAGSSYEQYF
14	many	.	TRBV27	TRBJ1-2	TGTGCCAGCAGTTTATCGAAAGGGGCGCCTGGCTACACCTTC	CASSLSKGAPGYTF
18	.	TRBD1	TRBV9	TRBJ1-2	TGTGCCAGCAGCATAAGCCCATCCACGGACAGGGTAGACTATGGCTACACCTTC	CASSISPSTDRVDYGYTF
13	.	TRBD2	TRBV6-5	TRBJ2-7	TGTGCCACCAAGGCGGGGGGGTCCTACGAGCAGTACTTC	CATKAGGSYEQYF
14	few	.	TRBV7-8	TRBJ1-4	TGTGCCAGCTCCGAGAGACCGATTAATGAAAAACTGTTTTTT	CASSERPINEKLFF
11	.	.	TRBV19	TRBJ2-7	TGTGCCAGTAGTGATTCCCACGAGCAGTACTTC	CASSDSHEQYF
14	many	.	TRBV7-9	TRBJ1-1	TGTGCCAGCAACTTCAGGGGTTCAAGCACTGAAGCTTTCTTT	CASNFRGSSTEAFF
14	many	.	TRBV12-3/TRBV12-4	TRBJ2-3	TGTGCCAGCAGTTTTAGGTCTCGGGGCTCGGCGCAGTATTTT	CASSFRSRGSAQYF
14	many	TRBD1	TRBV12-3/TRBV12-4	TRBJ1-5	TGTGCCAGCAGTTTGTACCAGGGGGATCAGCCCCAGCATTTT	CASSLYQGDQPQHF
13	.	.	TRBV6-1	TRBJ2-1	TGTGCCAGTGGCCTTAACGGGTTTAATGAGCAGTTCTTC	CASGLNGFNEQFF
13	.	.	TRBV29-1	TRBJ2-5	TGCAGCGTTGAAGAGTACAGACAAGAGACCCAGTACTTC	CSVEEYRQETQYF
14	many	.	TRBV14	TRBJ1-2	TGTGCCAGCAGCCCTCGGCGGGTTAACTATGGCTACACCTTC	CASSPRRVNYGYTF
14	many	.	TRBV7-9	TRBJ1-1	TGTGCCAGCAGCCCAAACCCAGGGGCCACTGAAGCTTTCTTT	CASSPNPGATEAFF
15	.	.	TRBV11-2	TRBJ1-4	TGTGCCAGCAGCAAGAACAGTGCAAGTAATGAAAAACTGTGTTTT	CASSKNSASNEKLCF
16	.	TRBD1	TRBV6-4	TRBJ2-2	TGTGCCAGCAGGATGGACAGGGGGGATATCGCCGGGGAGCTGTTTTTT	CASRMDRGDIAGELFF
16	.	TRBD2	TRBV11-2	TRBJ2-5	TGTGCCAGCAGCTTAGTTGGCGGGGGGGTTCAAGAGACCCAGTACTTC	CASSLVGGGVQETQYF
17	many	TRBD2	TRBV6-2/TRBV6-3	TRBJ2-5	TGTGCCAGCAGTTACTCGAGAAGCGGGGGGTCACAAGAGACCCAGTACTTC	CASSYSRSGGSQETQYF
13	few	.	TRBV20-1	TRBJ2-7	TGCAGTGCCACGTCACACATCGCCTACGAGCAGTACTTC	CSATSHIAYEQYF
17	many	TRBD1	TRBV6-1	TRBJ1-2	TGTGCCAGCAGCACCACAGGGGCCCTACGAATAAACTATGGCTACACCTTC	CASSTTGALRINYGYTF
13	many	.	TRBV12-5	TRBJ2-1	TGTGCTAGTGGTCTCGCGGGCAGCAATGAGCAGTTCTTC	CASGLAGSNEQFF
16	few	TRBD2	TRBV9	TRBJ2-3	TGTGCCAGCAGCGACCAGCGGGGAGACAACACAGATACGCAGTATTTT	CASSDQRGDNTDTQYF
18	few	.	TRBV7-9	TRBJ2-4	TGTGCCAGCAGCTTTGTTCACGGGGCCGAATTAGCCAAAAACATTCAGTACTTC	CASSFVHGAELAKNIQYF
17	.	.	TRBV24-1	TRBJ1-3	TGTGCCACCAGTGACGCCTCCCGGGACTTCTCTGGAAACACCATATATTTT	CATSDASRDFSGNTIYF
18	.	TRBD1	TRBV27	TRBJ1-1	TGTGCCAGCAGCCATCCGACGGGACAGGGGCCCATGAACACTGAAGCTTTCTTT	CASSHPTGQGPMNTEAFF
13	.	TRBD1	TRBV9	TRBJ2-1	TGTGCCAGCAACGACAGGGGTGGGGATGAGCAGTTCTTC	CASNDRGGDEQFF
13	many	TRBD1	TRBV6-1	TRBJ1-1	TGTGCCAGCAGCAAACCAGGGGGCACTGAAGCTTTCTTT	CASSKPGGTEAFF
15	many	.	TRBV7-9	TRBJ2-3	TGTGCCAGCAGCTACAGGGGGGGTACCACAGATACGCAGTATTTT	CASSYRGGTTDTQYF
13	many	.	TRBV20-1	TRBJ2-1	TGCAGTGCTAGTTCAGGGTCCTACAATGAGCAGTTCTTC	CSASSGSYNEQFF
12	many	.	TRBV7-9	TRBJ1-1	TGTGCCAGCAGCTTAGGATCCCCTGAAGCTTTCTTT	CASSLGSPEAFF
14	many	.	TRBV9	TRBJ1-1	TGTGCCAGCAGCGCCCAAGGTGCGGGCACTGAAGCTTTCTTT	CASSAQGAGTEAFF
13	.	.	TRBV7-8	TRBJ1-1	TGTGCCAGCAGCTTTGGGGAGCACGTGGAAGCTTTCTTT	CASSFGEHVEAFF
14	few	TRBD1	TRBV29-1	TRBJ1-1	TGCAGCGTTACCTCGGGACAGTCGAACACTGAAGCTTTCTTT	CSVTSGQSNTEAFF
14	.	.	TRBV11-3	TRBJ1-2	TGTGCCAGCAGCTTATATAGGCACTCGAGTGGCTACACCTTC	CASSLYRHSSGYTF
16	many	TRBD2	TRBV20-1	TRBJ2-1	TGCAGTGCTAGAGATCTGGCGGGGGGGCTCTACAATGAGCAGTTCTTC	CSARDLAGGLYNEQFF
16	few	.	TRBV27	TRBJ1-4	TGTGCCAGCAGTTTAACGGACGGAGAAACTAATGAAAAACTGTTTTTT	CASSLTDGETNEKLFF
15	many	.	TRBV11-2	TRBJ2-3	TGTGCCAGCAGTCCGAGGACTCTTGCCACAGATACGCAGTATTTT	CASSPRTLATDTQYF
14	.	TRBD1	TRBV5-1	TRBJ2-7	TGTGCCAGCAGCTTTTTCGACAGGGGGCTCGAGCAGTACTTC	CASSFFDRGLEQYF
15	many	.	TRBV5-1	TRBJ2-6	TGCGCCAGCAGCTTGGCAGGCGCTGGGGCCAACGTCCTGACTTTC	CASSLAGAGANVLTF
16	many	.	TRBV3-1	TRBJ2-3	TGTGCCAGCAGCCTTTCCGGGGCCCTAAGCACAGATACGCAGTATTTT	CASSLSGALSTDTQYF
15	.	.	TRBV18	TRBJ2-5	TGTGCCAGCTCACCACGCCGGGGGTACCAAGAGACCCAGTACTTC	CASSPRRGYQETQYF
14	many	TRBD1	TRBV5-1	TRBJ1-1	TGCGCCAGCAGCTTGACAGGGGTTCGGACTGAAGCTTTCTTT	CASSLTGVRTEAFF
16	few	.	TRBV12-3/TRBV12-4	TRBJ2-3	TGTGCCAGCAGCATGAAGGGACGGACCTTCACAGATACGCAGTATTTT	CASSMKGRTFTDTQYF
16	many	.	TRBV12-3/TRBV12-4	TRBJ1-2	TGTGCCAGCAGTTTAGTGGGACCGGCGTCGGGGTATGGCTACACCTTC	CASSLVGPASGYGYTF
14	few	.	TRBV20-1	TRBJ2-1	TGCAGTGCTAGAGGCCTCGAGAACTACAATGAGCAGTTCTTC	CSARGLENYNEQFF
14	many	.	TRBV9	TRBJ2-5	TGTGCCAGCAGCGTAGGGACAGTACACGAGTCCCAGTACTTC	CASSVGTVHESQYF
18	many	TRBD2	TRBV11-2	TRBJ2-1	TGTGCCAGCAGCTTAGGATATGGGACTAGCGGTGGGGTAGGTGAGCAGTTCTTC	CASSLGYGTSGGVGEQFF
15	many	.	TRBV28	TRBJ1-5	TGTGCCAGCAGTCAACCGGACAGAAGCAATCAGCCCCAGCATTTT	CASSQPDRSNQPQHF
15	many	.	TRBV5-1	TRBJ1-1	TGCGCCAGCAGCTTCCAACCGGACAGCTTCGATGAAGCTTTCTTT	CASSFQPDSFDEAFF
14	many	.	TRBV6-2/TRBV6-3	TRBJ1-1	TGTGCCAGCAGCCTAACTTCTAAGAACACTGAAGCTTTCTTT	CASSLTSKNTEAFF
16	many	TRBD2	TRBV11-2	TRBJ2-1	TGTGCCAGCAGCCCCCGGACTAGCGGGTTCTACAATGAGCAGTTCTTC	CASSPRTSGFYNEQFF
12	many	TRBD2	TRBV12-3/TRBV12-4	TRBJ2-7	TGTGCCAGCAGTTCGGGAGGGGTGGCGCAGTACTTC	CASSSGGVAQYF
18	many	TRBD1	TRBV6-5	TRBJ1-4	TGTGCCAGCAGTTACTCGATTTGGACAGGGTCAACTAATGAAAAACTGTTTTTT	CASSYSIWTGSTNEKLFF
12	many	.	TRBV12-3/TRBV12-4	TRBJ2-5	TGTGCCAGCAGTTGGGGGTCAGAGACCCAGTACTTC	CASSWGSETQYF
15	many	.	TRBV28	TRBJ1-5	TGTGCCAGCTCCGTGGGGGGGCTGTTCAATCAGCCCCAGCATTTT	CASSVGGLFNQPQHF